This TCR beta chain was obtained from a study of long-term antiretroviral therapy in people with HIV (dated by TCRdb to 2022 to 2024). Broadly, across the study: The earliest samples were collected approximately a decade before the 2015 WHO recommendation for immediate ART, a period when ART was typically delayed until CD4 counts fell. No cross-contamination during QIAcube processing was seen in test extractions of a monoclonal T-cell line run alongside a few dozen polyclonal samples. A total of roughly 180 cryopreserved PBMC samples were contributed to the cohort by 30 adults with confirmed HIV infection, with samples collected serially over a mean of approximately six years (range 1-12). Of the roughly 30 participants with HIV, about twelve were female. A retrospective serial study tested whether changes in peripheral blood TRB repertoire composition and diversity were associated with ART initiation and durable HIV suppression.

Concerning this clone: Its antigen target is currently unknown. No base-level quality is on record; no much larger clone is a single base apart.

Results the study describes overall, beyond this receptor: Because pre-ART samples had limited cell numbers, unsorted PBMC were profiled rather than sorted CD4+ and CD8+ T cells. ART initiation was associated with a significant increase in TRB diversity, but diversity stayed significantly below transplant donor controls even after long-term ART. HIV repertoires had narrower CDR3 length ranges than controls, and the network structure suggested an antigen-experienced repertoire that shifted only slightly toward naive after ART. The samples span the years 2004 to 2017, and the ART regimens used at that time may not be as effective as current regimens. Expanded TRB clones identified before ART initiation dominated the repertoire across all time points, though the dominance fluctuated and decreased in many PLHIV after ART. No data were available on ART adherence, viral resistance or therapy changes, limiting inferences about post-ART repertoire changes. Owing to limited PBMC availability, only the TCR beta chain was sequenced, without alpha chain pairing.

Participants were included only if at least one PBMC sample before ART initiation and at least two post-ART samples were available. All participants with HIV were treated in the United States of America. Before DNA extraction, cryopreserved samples of roughly 1-10 million PBMC were thawed and washed. At the time of the earliest PBMC sample, participants with HIV were aged between about 23 and 54 years. Each participant contributed PBMC samples from 1-4 timepoints before ART initiation and 2-8 timepoints after ART initiation, with a median of 7 samples. Serial HIV viral load, CD4+ T-cell count, ART history and demographic data were obtained for every participant. Using a Qiagen kit on a QIAcube, genomic DNA was extracted from unsorted PBMC, with samples processed in batches of 12. The immunoSEQ hsTCRB v3.0 assay was used at survey level resolution for TRB variable region sequencing. The target sequencing depth for TRB was about 40,000-50,000 T-cell genomes per sample. Pooled TRB libraries were sequenced on an Illumina MiSeq with a v3 150-cycle kit. For the original study's pipeline: Repertoire analysis was performed in R inside a reproducible Nextflow workflow that covered QC, data transformation and analysis. LymphoSeq2, an R package for exploring AIRR-Seq data, was used to implement custom analyses. After excluding a few samples that yielded fewer than 5000 total TRB sequences, roughly 190 HIV repertoires remained for analysis. Among the roughly 200 retained HIV repertoires, fewer than 65 were collected before ART initiation and 129 after ART initiation. Repertoires were downsampled to 5000 TRB nucleotide sequences, and summary statistics were averaged over 100 downsampling iterations. Only TRB sequences with CDR3 regions of at least seven amino acids were retained for analysis. Two measures captured diversity: a Shannon entropy-derived clonality score and the Gini coefficient. In the repertoire networks, any two of the top 5000 CDR3 amino acid sequences were linked whenever the two sequences differed by an edit distance of one. GLIPH2 predicted antigen specificity groups and MHC restriction for TRB CDR3 amino acid sequences. Known CMV, EBV, HIV or tissue antigen associations were flagged by matching CDR3 amino acid sequences against VDJdb and McPAS-TCR. Pre-ART, post-ART and control groups were compared with Wilcoxon signed-rank tests and Holm-Bonferroni correction. The source is immuneACCESS, and TCRdb retained only in-frame sequences with V and J called. Part of the clones is not carried over; for the studies checked, unresolved V genes explain less than half of this, and the remainder is unexplained. That table is the source of V, J and clone size, and D and trimming were worked out from the DNA. For this sample there are tens of thousands of clones; 90% to 97% appear just once. Of the sample, 2% to 2.5% is held by the ten largest clones.

The sample here was unsorted PBMCs, taken 6.6 years after starting antiretroviral therapy. This receptor was identified in a man between 25 and 39 years old with HIV.

The nucleotides are TGTGCCAGCAGCCCCGACAGGGGCGGGTTCTATGGCTACACCTTC. This translates into CASSPDRGGFYGYTF. The rearranged segments are TRBV7-8 and TRBJ1-2, and 8 junctional nucleotides match TRBD1. Based on the germline V gene, the CDR1 and CDR2 sequences are SGHVS and FQNEAQ. V lost 5 bases and J lost 4 bases, and the count of bases not matched to a germline gene is 9. Taken from cysteine to phenylalanine, the CDR3 has 15 residues. Only the CDR3 portion is preserved as DNA: 45 bases, with reading frame beginning at the first base.